This T cell receptor beta chain stems from a study of T cell responses to AZD1222 COVID-19 vaccine. Study as a whole: Pooling of second doses given at about 4 or about 12 weeks was done.

Regarding the study as a whole: Baseline serology detected seropositivity in only six or seven AZD1222 recipients. Spike-specific TCR breadth and depth grew following two AZD1222 doses. Females made up more of the donors, who were largely white British, and clonal diversity may have come out too low.

Germline V gene sequence: CDR1 MDHEN, CDR2 SYDVKM. Trimming left V 2 bases short and J 1 base short, with 12 bases between. There are 16 residues in the CDR3. For this clone: Antigen: not known.

TCRdb's table, derived via immunoSEQ multiplex PCR, lists solely in-frame clones and lacks some. This table has about 130,000 clones, around 84% appearing once. The V call is TRBV28, the J call TRBJ1-5; perhaps TRBD1 as D (6 bases). This clonotype originated in an adult in good health. The sample here was peripheral blood, taken on day 0 of AZD1222 vaccination. Written as DNA, the CDR3 is TGTGCCAGCAGTTTAAGGGGGGGAGGGAGCAATCAGCCCCAGCATTTT. Amino acids: CASSLRGGGSNQPQHF.